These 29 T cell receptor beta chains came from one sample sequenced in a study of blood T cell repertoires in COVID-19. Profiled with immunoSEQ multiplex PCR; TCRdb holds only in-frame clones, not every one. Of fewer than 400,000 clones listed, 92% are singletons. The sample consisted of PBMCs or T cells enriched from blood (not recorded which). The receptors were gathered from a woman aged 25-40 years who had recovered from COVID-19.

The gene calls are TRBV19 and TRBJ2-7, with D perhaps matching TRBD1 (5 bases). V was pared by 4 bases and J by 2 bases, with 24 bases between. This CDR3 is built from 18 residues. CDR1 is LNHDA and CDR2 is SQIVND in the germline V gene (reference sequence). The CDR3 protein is CASSRTTTVLTVTYEQYF. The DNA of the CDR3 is TGTGCCAGTAGTAGGACGACGACAGTCTTAACCGTAACCTACGAGCAGTACTTC.

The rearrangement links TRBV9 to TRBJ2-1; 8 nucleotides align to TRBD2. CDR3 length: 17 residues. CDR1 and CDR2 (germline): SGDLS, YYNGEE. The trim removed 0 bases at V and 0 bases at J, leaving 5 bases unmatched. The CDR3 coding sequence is TGTGCCAGCAGCGTAGGCGGGGGGACAAGCTCCTACAATGAGCAGTTCTTC. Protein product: CASSVGGGTSSYNEQFF.

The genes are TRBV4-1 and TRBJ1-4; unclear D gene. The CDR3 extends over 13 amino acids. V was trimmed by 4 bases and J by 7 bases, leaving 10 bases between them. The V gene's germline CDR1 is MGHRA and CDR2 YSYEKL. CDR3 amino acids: CASSRPMSEKLFF. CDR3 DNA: TGCGCCAGCAGCCGTCCCATGAGTGAAAAACTGTTTTTT.

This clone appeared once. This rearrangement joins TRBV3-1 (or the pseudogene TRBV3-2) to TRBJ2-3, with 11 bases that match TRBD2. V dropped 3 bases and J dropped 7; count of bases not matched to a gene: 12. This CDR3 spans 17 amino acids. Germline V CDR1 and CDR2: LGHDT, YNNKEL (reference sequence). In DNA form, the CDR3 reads TGTGCCAGCAGCCATGCCCTTAGCGGGGGGGCTCAATATACGCAGTATTTT. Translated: CASSHALSGGAQYTQYF.

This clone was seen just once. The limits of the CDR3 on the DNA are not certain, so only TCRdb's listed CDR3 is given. The CDR3 spells CASSFGSGLTNEKLFF. The V and J genes are TRBV25-1 and TRBJ1-4; the D segment call TRBD1 is taken from the table without a DNA check. Germline V lookup: CDR1 MGHDK, CDR2 SYGVNS. 16 amino acids form the CDR3, both terminal residues included.

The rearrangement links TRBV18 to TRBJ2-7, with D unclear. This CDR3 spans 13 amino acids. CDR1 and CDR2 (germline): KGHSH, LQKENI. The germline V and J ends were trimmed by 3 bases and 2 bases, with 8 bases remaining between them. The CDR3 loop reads CASSPGRTYEQYF. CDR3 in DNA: TGTGCCAGCTCACCGGGCAGGACCTACGAGCAGTACTTC.

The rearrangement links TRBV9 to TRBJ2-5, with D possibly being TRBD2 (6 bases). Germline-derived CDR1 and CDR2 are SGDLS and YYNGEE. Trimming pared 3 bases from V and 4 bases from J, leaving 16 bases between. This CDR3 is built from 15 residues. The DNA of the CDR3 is TGTGCCAGCAGCGAGGCCCCTCACGGGAGAGAGACCCAGTACTTC. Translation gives CASSEAPHGRETQYF. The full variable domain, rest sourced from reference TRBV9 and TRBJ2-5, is DSGVTQTPKHLITATGQRVTLRCSPRSGDLSVYWYQQSLDQGLQFLIQYYNGEERAKGNILERFSAQQFPDLHSELNLSSLELGDSALYFCASSEAPHGRETQYFGPGTRLLVL.

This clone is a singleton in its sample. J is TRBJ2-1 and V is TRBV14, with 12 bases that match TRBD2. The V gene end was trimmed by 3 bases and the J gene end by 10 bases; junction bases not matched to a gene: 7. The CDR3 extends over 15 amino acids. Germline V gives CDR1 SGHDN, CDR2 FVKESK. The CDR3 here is CASSQRLAGAGEQFF. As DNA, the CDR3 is TGTGCCAGCAGCCAGAGACTAGCGGGAGCAGGGGAGCAGTTCTTC.

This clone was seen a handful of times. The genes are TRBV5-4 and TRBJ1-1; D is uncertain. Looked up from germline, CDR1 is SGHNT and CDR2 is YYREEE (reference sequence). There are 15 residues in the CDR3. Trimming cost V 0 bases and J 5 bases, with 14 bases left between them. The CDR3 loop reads CASSLALAGKTEAFF. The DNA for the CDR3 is TGTGCCAGCAGCTTGGCGCTCGCCGGGAAGACTGAAGCTTTCTTT.

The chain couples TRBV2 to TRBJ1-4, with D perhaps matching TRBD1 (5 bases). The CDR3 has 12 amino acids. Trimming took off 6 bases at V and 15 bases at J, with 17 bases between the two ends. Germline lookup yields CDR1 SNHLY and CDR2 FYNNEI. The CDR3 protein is CASSYHRDSVFF. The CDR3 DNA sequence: TGTGCCAGCAGCTATCATCGGGACTCCGTGTTTTTT.

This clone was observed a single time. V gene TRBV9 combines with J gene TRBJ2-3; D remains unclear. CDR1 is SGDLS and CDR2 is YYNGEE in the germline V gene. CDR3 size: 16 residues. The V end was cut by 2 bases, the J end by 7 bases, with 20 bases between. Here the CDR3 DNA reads TGTGCCAGCAGCGTGGGTGCTCTAGTCGAGCCCTATACGCAGTATTTT. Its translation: CASSVGALVEPYTQYF.

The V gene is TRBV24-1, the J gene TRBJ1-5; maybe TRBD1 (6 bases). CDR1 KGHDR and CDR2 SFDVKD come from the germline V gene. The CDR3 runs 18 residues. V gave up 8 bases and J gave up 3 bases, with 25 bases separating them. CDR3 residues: CATIDMSPLQGPNQPQHF. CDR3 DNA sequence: TGTGCCACCATCGATATGTCCCCCCTCCAGGGGCCCAATCAGCCCCAGCATTTT.

The CDR3 spells CASSKVGGEKTYEQYF. The CDR3, as DNA: TGTGCCAGTAGTAAGGTAGGGGGGGAGAAGACCTACGAGCAGTACTTC. V and J are TRBV19 and TRBJ2-7; D may be TRBD2 (7 bases). The germline V and J ends were trimmed by 4 bases and 2 bases, with 18 bases remaining between them. Per the germline V gene, CDR1 is LNHDA and CDR2 is SQIVND (reference sequence). The CDR3 extends over 16 amino acids.

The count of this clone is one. The CDR3: CASSPPLREQYF. The CDR3 nucleotides are TGTGCCAGCAGTCCCCCTCTCCGCGAGCAGTACTTC. The chain recombines TRBV6-6 with TRBJ2-7; the D is unclear. This CDR3 has 12 residues. Trimming removed 5 bases at V and 6 bases at J, with 11 bases between. Per the germline V gene, CDR1 is MNHNY and CDR2 is SVGAGI (reference sequence).

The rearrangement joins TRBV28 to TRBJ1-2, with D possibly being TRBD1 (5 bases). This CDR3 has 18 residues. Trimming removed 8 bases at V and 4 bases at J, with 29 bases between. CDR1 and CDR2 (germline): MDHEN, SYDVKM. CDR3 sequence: CASGVYIPKDSSPYGYTF. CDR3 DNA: TGTGCCAGCGGAGTTTATATCCCCAAAGACAGTAGCCCCTATGGCTACACCTTC.

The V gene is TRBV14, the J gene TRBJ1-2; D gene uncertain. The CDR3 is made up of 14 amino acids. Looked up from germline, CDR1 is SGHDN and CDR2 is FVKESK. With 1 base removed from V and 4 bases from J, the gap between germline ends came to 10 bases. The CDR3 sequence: CASSQGSGVYGYTF. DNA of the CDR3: TGTGCCAGCAGCCAAGGTTCAGGCGTCTATGGCTACACCTTC.

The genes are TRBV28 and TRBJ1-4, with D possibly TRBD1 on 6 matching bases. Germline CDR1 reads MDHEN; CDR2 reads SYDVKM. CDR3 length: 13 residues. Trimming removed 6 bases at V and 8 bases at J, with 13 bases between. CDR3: CASSTLGTEKLFF. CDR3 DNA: TGTGCCAGCAGCACTCTCGGGACAGAAAAACTGTTTTTT.

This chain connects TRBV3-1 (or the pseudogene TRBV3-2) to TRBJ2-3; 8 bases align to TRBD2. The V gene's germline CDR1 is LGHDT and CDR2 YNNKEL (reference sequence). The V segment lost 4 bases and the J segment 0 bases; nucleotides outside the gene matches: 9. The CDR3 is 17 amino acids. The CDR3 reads CASSPQSSGPSTDTQYF. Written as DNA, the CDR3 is TGTGCCAGCAGCCCCCAGTCTAGCGGGCCGAGCACAGATACGCAGTATTTT.

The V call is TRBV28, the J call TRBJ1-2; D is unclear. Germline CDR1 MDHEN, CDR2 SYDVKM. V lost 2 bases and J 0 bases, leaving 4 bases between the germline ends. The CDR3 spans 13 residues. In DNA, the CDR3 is TGTGCCAGCAGTTTACCTTCTAACTATGGCTACACCTTC. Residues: CASSLPSNYGYTF.

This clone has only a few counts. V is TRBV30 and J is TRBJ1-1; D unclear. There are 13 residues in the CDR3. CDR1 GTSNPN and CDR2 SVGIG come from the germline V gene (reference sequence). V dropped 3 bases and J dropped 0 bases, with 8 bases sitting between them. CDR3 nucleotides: TGTGCCTGGAGGGCCCCCATGAACACTGAAGCTTTCTTT. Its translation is CAWRAPMNTEAFF.

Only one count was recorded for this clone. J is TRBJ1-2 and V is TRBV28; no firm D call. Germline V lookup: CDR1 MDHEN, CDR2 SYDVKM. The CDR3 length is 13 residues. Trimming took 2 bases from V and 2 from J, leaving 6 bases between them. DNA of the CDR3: TGTGCCAGCAGTTTACGGTTAAACTATGGCTACACCTTC. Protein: CASSLRLNYGYTF.

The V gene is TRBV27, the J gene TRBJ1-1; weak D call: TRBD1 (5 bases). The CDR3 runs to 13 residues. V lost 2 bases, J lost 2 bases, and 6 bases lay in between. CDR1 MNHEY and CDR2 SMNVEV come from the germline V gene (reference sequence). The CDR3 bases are TGTGCCAGCAGTTTAGGACACAACACTGAAGCTTTCTTT. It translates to CASSLGHNTEAFF.

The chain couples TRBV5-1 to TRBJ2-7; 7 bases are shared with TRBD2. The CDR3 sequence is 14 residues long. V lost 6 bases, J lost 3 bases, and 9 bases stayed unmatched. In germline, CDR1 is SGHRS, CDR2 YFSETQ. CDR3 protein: CASKIAGEDYEQYF. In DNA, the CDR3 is TGCGCCAGCAAAATTGCGGGGGAGGACTACGAGCAGTACTTC.

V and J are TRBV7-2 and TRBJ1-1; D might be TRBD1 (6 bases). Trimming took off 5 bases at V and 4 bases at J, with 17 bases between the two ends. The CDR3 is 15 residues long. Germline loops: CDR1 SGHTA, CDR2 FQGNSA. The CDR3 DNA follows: TGTGCCAGCAGCCGTATGGCGGGGGCCGGCACTGAAGCTTTCTTT. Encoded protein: CASSRMAGAGTEAFF.

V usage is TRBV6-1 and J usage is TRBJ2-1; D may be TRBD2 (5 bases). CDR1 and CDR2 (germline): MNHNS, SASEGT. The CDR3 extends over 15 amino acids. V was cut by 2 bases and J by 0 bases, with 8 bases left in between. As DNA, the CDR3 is TGTGCCAGCAGTGAAATAGAGGGCTCCTACAATGAGCAGTTCTTC. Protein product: CASSEIEGSYNEQFF.

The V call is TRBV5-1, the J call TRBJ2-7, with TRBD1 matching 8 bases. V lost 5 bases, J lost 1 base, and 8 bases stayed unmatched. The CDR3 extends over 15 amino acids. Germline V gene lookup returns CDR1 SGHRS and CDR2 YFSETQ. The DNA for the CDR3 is TGCGCCAGCAGACTAAGAACAGGGGGATCCTACGAGCAGTACTTC. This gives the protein CASRLRTGGSYEQYF.

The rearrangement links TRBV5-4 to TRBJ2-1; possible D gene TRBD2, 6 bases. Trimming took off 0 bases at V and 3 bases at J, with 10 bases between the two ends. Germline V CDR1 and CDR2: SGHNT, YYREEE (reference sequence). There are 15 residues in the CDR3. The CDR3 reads CASSLDTSSYNEQFF. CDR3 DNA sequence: TGTGCCAGCAGCTTGGATACTAGCAGCTACAATGAGCAGTTCTTC.

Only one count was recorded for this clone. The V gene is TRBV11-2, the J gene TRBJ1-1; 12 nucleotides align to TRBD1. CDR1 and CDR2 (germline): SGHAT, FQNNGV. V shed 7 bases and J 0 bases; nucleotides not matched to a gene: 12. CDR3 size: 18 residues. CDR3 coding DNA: TGTGCCAGCAACGGGCCGGGGACAGGGGGCCGGATGAACACTGAAGCTTTCTTT. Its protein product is CASNGPGTGGRMNTEAFF. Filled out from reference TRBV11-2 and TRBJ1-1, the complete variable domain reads EAGVAQSPRYKIIEKRQSVAFWCNPISGHATLYWYQQILGQGPKLLIQFQNNGVVDDSQLPKDRFSAERLKGVDSTLKIQPAKLEDSAVYLCASNGPGTGGRMNTEAFFGQGTRLTVV.

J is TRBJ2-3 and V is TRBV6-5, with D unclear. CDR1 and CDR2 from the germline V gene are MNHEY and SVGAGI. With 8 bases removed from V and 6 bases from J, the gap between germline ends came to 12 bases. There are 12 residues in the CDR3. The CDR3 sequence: CASSLYGDTQYF. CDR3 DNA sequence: TGTGCCAGCTCCCTGTATGGCGATACGCAGTATTTT.